This T cell receptor beta chain is drawn from a study of cytomegalovirus exposure and HLA in healthy donors. In the PCR, 60 Vbeta and 13 Jbeta primers were used. Assay used: immunoSEQ multiplex PCR; TCRdb lists only in-frame clones, some missing. The data hold roughly 230,000 clones, with 70% to 90% observed a single time. Details on this clone: The antigen is not known.

This CDR3 has 14 residues. Trimming took 5 bases from V and 10 from J; bases not matched to a gene: 10. Germline V lookup: CDR1 GTSNPN, CDR2 SVGIG (reference sequence). Findings of the study overall: Reports credit the classifier with highly specific, highly sensitive diagnosis of cytomegalovirus status.

This clonotype was obtained from a girl aged 2 to 10 in good health and CMV-seronegative. Material: PBMCs. The chain recombines TRBV30 with TRBJ1-6; TRBD1 matches at 8 bases. The CDR3 reads CAWGIDRGSSPLHF. CDR3 sequence (DNA): TGTGCCTGGGGGATAGACAGGGGAAGCTCACCCCTCCACTTT.